These 22 T cell receptor beta chains were all obtained from the same sample, sequenced in a study of T cells in Graves' hyperthyroidism and ophthalmopathy. Template material for amplifying TCR beta CDR3 regions consisted of RNA transcripts. Initially, a first-round RT-PCR of the TCR CDR3 employed the HTBI primer set. TCRdb processed the multiplex PCR reads anew with MiXCR; each CDR3 protein has one entry. Of around 450,000 distinct CDR3 sequences listed, around 16% are singletons. Sequenced sample: blood. The receptors originated from a woman aged 18-35 years with Graves' hyperthyroidism.

This chain links TRBV5-1 with TRBJ1-1; the D is unclear. Germline-derived CDR1 and CDR2 are SGHRS and YFSETQ. The CDR3 is 15 residues long. V was shortened by 2 bases and J by 11 bases, with 22 bases between the two germline ends. The CDR3 region has the DNA TGCGCCAGCAGCTTAAACACCCCCCGACTCGATGCTGCTTTCTTT. Translation gives CASSLNTPRLDAAFF. Full variable domain (missing parts from reference TRBV5-1 and TRBJ1-1): KAGVTQTPRYLIKTRGQQVTLSCSPISGHRSVSWYQQTPGQGLQFLFEYFSETQRNKGNFPGRFSGRQFSNSRSEMNVSTLELGDSALYLCASSLNTPRLDAAFFGQGTRLTVV.

This clonotype was found a few times. The V and J genes are TRBV25-1 and TRBJ2-7; 8 nucleotides match TRBD1. Germline-derived CDR1 and CDR2 are MGHDK and SYGVNS. CDR3 length: 16 residues. The V and J ends lost 2 bases and 4 bases, in that order; junction bases with no gene match: 10. CDR3 residues: CASSEETGTGGYEQYF. The DNA of the CDR3 is TGTGCCAGCAGTGAAGAAACCGGGACAGGAGGGTACGAGCAGTACTTC.

This rearrangement joins TRBV3-1 to TRBJ2-7; 9 bases line up with TRBD1. V lost 1 base and J lost 5; bases outside the gene matches: 6. The length of the CDR3 is 15 residues. Germline V lookup: CDR1 LGHDT, CDR2 YNNKEL (reference sequence). Here the CDR3 DNA reads TGTGCCAGCAGCCAAGGCGGGGACAGGGTACACGAGCAGTACTTC. It encodes CASSQGGDRVHEQYF.

Notes on this clonotype: A read error is possible here, since a much larger clone lies one base away. The chain links TRBV7-8 to TRBJ1-2; 7 bases fit TRBD1. The CDR3 contains 17 residues. The germline gives CDR1 SGHVS, CDR2 FQNEAQ. This CDR3 is CASSLARFTGANYGHTF. The CDR3 nucleotides are TGTGCCAGCAGCTTAGCTAGGTTTACAGGGGCTAACTATGGCCACACCTTC.

This chain uses TRBV6-1 with TRBJ2-1; D is possibly TRBD1 (5 bases). CDR1 MNHNS and CDR2 SASEGT come from the germline V gene. This CDR3 is built from 13 residues. The V end lost 5 bases, the J end lost 5 bases, and 10 bases lay between the germline ends. This chain's CDR3 is CASSRQKDNEQFF. The CDR3 coding sequence is TGTGCCAGCAGTAGACAGAAAGACAATGAGCAGTTCTTC.

This clonotype was recorded many times. This chain connects TRBV24-1 to TRBJ2-1, with TRBD1 matching over 7 bases. Germline trimming cut 3 bases from V and 9 bases from J; bases unmatched to any gene: 7. Germline CDR1 KGHDR, CDR2 SFDVKD. The CDR3 length is 14 residues. CDR3 DNA: TGTGCCACCAGTGATCCACAGGGGTTCGGTGAGCAGTTCTTC. Translating it yields CATSDPQGFGEQFF.

The gene calls are TRBV7-9 and TRBJ2-2; 7 bases agree with TRBD1. Germline V CDR1 and CDR2: SEHNR, FQNEAQ (reference sequence). The V and J ends lost 4 bases and 6 bases, in that order; junction bases with no gene match: 5. This CDR3 is 14 amino acids long. The CDR3 protein is CASSSLTGPGELFF. DNA for the CDR3: TGTGCCAGCAGCTCCCTGACAGGGCCCGGGGAGCTGTTTTTT.

This clonotype showed up many times. The V gene is TRBV5-1, the J gene TRBJ2-7, with 10 bases matching TRBD2. The germline gives CDR1 SGHRS, CDR2 YFSETQ. Unmatched junction bases numbered 3, after V lost 0 bases and J lost 3 bases. This CDR3 has 15 residues. The chain's CDR3 is CASSLESSGSYEQYF. CDR3 nucleotides: TGCGCCAGCAGCTTGGAATCTAGCGGGAGCTACGAGCAGTACTTC.

This clonotype was observed a handful of times. The chain links TRBV6-2 or TRBV6-3 to TRBJ2-7; no clear D. The CDR3 runs 16 residues. In germline, CDR1 is MNHEY, CDR2 SVGEGT. The V end lost 6 bases, the J end lost 3 bases, and 21 bases lay between the germline ends. The CDR3 is CASRTRSGVVIYEQYF. CDR3 DNA sequence: TGTGCCAGCAGGACGAGATCTGGGGTCGTAATCTACGAGCAGTACTTC.

This clonotype was recorded at least ten times. This chain links TRBV12-3 or TRBV12-4 with TRBJ2-7; 10 nucleotides match TRBD2. This CDR3 contains 15 residues. V lost 6 bases to trimming and J lost 3 bases; unmatched junction nucleotides: 8. CDR3 sequence: CASSWRLAGGYEQYF. DNA of the CDR3: TGTGCCAGCAGCTGGCGGTTAGCGGGGGGCTACGAGCAGTACTTC.

The chain carries TRBV9 and TRBJ2-2; D call uncertain. Trimming took off 0 bases at V and 8 bases at J, with 5 bases between the two ends. Germline V gene lookup returns CDR1 SGDLS and CDR2 YYNGEE. This CDR3 region has 12 residues. The chain's CDR3 is CASSVGSGELFF. For the CDR3, the DNA is TGTGCCAGCAGCGTAGGTAGTGGGGAGCTGTTTTTT.

On this clonotype: The junction shows a germline mismatch at one end, possibly a read error. The chain has TRBV11-1 and TRBJ2-1; maybe TRBD1 (7 bases). CDR3 size: 15 residues. Germline V gives CDR1 SGHAT, CDR2 FQDESV (reference sequence). The CDR3 DNA sequence: TGTGCCAGCAGCTCAGGGGGGTGGCTATACAATGAGCAGCTCTTC. Translating gives CASSSGGWLYNEQLF.

This clonotype was recorded many times. The chain is built from TRBV20-1 and TRBJ2-7; 10 nucleotides match TRBD2. The length of the CDR3 is 15 residues. V lost 1 base and J lost 7; bases outside the gene matches: 10. Looked up from germline, CDR1 is DFQATT and CDR2 is SNEGSKA (reference sequence). DNA of the CDR3: TGCAGTGCTAGAGGAAATCTAGCGGGAGTAGAAGAGCAGTACTTC. Protein sequence: CSARGNLAGVEEQYF.

The chain combines TRBV7-3 with TRBJ2-1; either TRBD1 or TRBD2 may supply D (6 bases each). This CDR3 spans 15 amino acids. Germline assignment: CDR1 SGHTA and CDR2 FQGTGA. Trimming removed 1 base from V and 6 bases from J, with 13 bases in between. The CDR3 sequence is CASSLMFGGGNEQFF. The CDR3 DNA follows: TGTGCCAGCAGCTTAATGTTTGGAGGGGGCAATGAGCAGTTCTTC. The variable domain in full, with the rest retrieved from reference TRBV7-3 and TRBJ2-1, is GAGVSQTPSNKVTEKGKYVELRCDPISGHTALYWYRQSLGQGPEFLIYFQGTGAADDSGLPNDRFFAVRPEGSVSTLKIQRTERGDSAVYLCASSLMFGGGNEQFFGPGTRLTVL.

This clonotype came up a few times. A single base separates this from a much larger clone, so it may be a read error. The chain employs TRBV3-1 and TRBJ2-1; D is uncertain. CDR3 length: 16 amino acids. Germline V CDR1 and CDR2: LGHDT, YNNKEL (reference sequence). The CDR3 here is CAGSQDFGFSYNEQFF. Written as DNA, the CDR3 is TGTGCCGGCAGCCAAGATTTCGGGTTTTCCTACAATGAGCAGTTCTTC.

This clonotype was recorded at least ten times. The chain recombines TRBV5-1 with TRBJ2-7, with D tentatively TRBD2 (5 bases). The CDR3 has 16 residues. Germline V CDR1 and CDR2: SGHRS, YFSETQ. Trimming pared 0 bases from V and 5 bases from J, leaving 18 bases between. CDR3 coding DNA: TGCGCCAGCAGCTTGGAAGGCACTAGGTCTTTGGACGAGCAGTACTTC. Translating gives CASSLEGTRSLDEQYF.

There are a few counts of this clonotype. The chain joins TRBV9 to TRBJ2-3; D may correspond to TRBD1 or TRBD2 (5 bases each). This CDR3 is 15 amino acids long. CDR1 and CDR2 from the germline V gene are SGDLS and YYNGEE. V was clipped by 0 bases and J by 1 base, with 9 bases between them. The CDR3 spells CASSVGEGRTDTQYF. DNA for the CDR3: TGTGCCAGCAGCGTAGGCGAGGGACGCACAGATACGCAGTATTTT. The variable domain in full, with the rest retrieved from reference TRBV9 and TRBJ2-3, is DSGVTQTPKHLITATGQRVTLRCSPRSGDLSVYWYQQSLDQGLQFLIQYYNGEERAKGNILERFSAQQFPDLHSELNLSSLELGDSALYFCASSVGEGRTDTQYFGPGTRLTVL.

The V call is TRBV25-1, the J call TRBJ2-5; D unclear. Germline V gene sequence: CDR1 MGHDK, CDR2 SYGVNS. The CDR3 contains 14 residues. Trimming left V 3 bases short and J 5 bases short, with 13 bases between. The CDR3 spells CASSDDHGEETQYF. The CDR3 DNA follows: TGTGCCAGCAGTGACGATCATGGCGAGGAGACCCAGTACTTC. Full variable domain (rest looked up from reference TRBV25-1 and TRBJ2-5): EADIYQTPRYLVIGTGKKITLECSQTMGHDKMYWYQQDPGMELHLIHYSYGVNSTEKGDLSSESTVSRIRTEHFPLTLESARPSHTSQYLCASSDDHGEETQYFGPGTRLLVL.

A few counts support this clonotype. V is TRBV7-9 and J is TRBJ1-5; 9 bases are shared with TRBD1. The ends lost 2 bases at V and 4 bases at J; junction bases unmatched: 3. This CDR3 spans 15 amino acids. Germline V lookup: CDR1 SEHNR, CDR2 FQNEAQ (reference sequence). The CDR3 is CASSLTGTGNQPQHF. In nucleotides, the CDR3 is TGTGCCAGCAGCTTAACCGGGACAGGGAATCAGCCCCAGCATTTT.

The chain carries TRBV5-1 and TRBJ2-5; D perhaps matches TRBD2 (6 bases). The CDR3 runs 17 residues. The V and J ends lost 3 bases and 0 bases respectively, with 18 bases between them. The germline V gene encodes CDR1 SGHRS and CDR2 YFSETQ. The CDR3 spells CASSYWGDLRYQETQYF. The DNA of the CDR3 is TGCGCCAGCAGCTACTGGGGGGATCTCAGGTACCAAGAGACCCAGTACTTC.

This clonotype was observed many times. The CDR3 DNA reads TGTGCCAGCAGTTTGGGTTTCTACGAGCAGTACTTC. Its protein product is CASSLGFYEQYF. The chain couples TRBV12-3 or TRBV12-4 to TRBJ2-7; no clear D. The V and J ends lost 3 bases and 3 bases respectively, with 6 bases between them. The CDR3 is 12 residues long.

This sequence joins TRBV5-1 and TRBJ2-1; D might be TRBD2 (6 bases). Germline CDR1 reads SGHRS; CDR2 reads YFSETQ. Trimming took off 4 bases at V and 1 base at J, with 18 bases between the two ends. There are 17 residues in the CDR3. CDR3 sequence: CASSLTLGLTSYNEQFF. CDR3 nucleotides: TGCGCCAGCAGCCTAACCCTTGGACTAACTTCCTACAATGAGCAGTTCTTC.